These 18 T cell receptor beta chains share one sample of origin, sequenced in a study of blood T cell repertoires in COVID-19. Method: immunoSEQ multiplex PCR; TCRdb's copy keeps in-frame clones and lacks some. The sample includes some 290,000 clones, just under 90% of them seen just once. Sequenced material: peripheral blood. These receptors all come from a woman in her 30s with COVID-19, enrolled during active disease.

The rearrangement joins TRBV3-1 (or the pseudogene TRBV3-2) to TRBJ2-3, with 12 bases lining up with TRBD2. The CDR3 sequence is 16 residues long. V dropped 4 bases and J dropped 2; count of bases not matched to a gene: 4. CDR1 and CDR2 (germline): LGHDT, YNNKEL (reference sequence). Here the CDR3 reads CASSLRLAGVTDTQYF. The CDR3 region has the DNA TGTGCCAGCAGCCTCAGACTAGCGGGGGTCACAGATACGCAGTATTTT.

The chain employs TRBV19 and TRBJ1-5; no reliable D call. CDR1 is LNHDA, CDR2 SQIVND, per germline (reference sequence). The CDR3 covers 14 residues. Trimming removed 7 bases at V and 0 bases at J, with 10 bases between. CDR3 residues: CASNEAYSNQPQHF. The DNA of the CDR3 is TGTGCCAGTAATGAGGCCTATAGCAATCAGCCCCAGCATTTT.

The rearrangement uses TRBV25-1 and TRBJ1-1, with a weak D call TRBD1 (6 bases). Germline lookup yields CDR1 MGHDK and CDR2 SYGVNS. Trimming removed 6 bases at V and 10 bases at J, with 18 bases between. The CDR3 has 13 amino acids. The CDR3 protein is CASSLNRELLAFF. The DNA of the CDR3 is TGTGCCAGCAGCCTTAACAGGGAGTTGTTAGCTTTCTTT. The full variable domain, in which reference TRBV25-1 and TRBJ1-1 provide the parts outside the CDR3, is EADIYQTPRYLVIGTGKKITLECSQTMGHDKMYWYQQDPGMELHLIHYSYGVNSTEKGDLSSESTVSRIRTEHFPLTLESARPSHTSQYLCASSLNRELLAFFGQGTRLTVV.

V and J are TRBV6-1 and TRBJ1-2; D is unresolved. V was shortened by 1 base and J by 8 bases, with 14 bases between the two germline ends. The length of the CDR3 is 14 residues. CDR1 is MNHNS, CDR2 SASEGT, per germline. CDR3 loop: CASSEGMMGEGYTF. The CDR3 DNA reads TGTGCCAGCAGTGAAGGGATGATGGGAGAGGGCTACACCTTC.

The V and J genes are TRBV7-6 and TRBJ1-1; no reliable D call. V lost 1 base, J lost 8 bases, and 14 bases lay in between. CDR1 is SGHVS, CDR2 FNYEAQ, per germline. There are 14 residues in the CDR3. The CDR3 coding sequence is TGTGCCAGCAGCTTAGGAGGCACGACCCGAGAAGCTTTCTTT. Amino acid sequence: CASSLGGTTREAFF.

In this sample, this clone turned up once. This chain uses TRBV7-9 with TRBJ2-5; TRBD1 matches 8 bases. The CDR3 sequence is 14 residues long. Trimming at V came to 4 bases and at J to 3 bases, leaving 4 bases not matched to a gene. Per germline, CDR1 SEHNR and CDR2 FQNEAQ (reference sequence). CDR3 coding DNA: TGTGCCAGCAGCTCAAGGGGACAGGAAGAGACCCAGTACTTC. Its protein is CASSSRGQEETQYF.

The rearrangement uses TRBV24-1 and TRBJ2-5; a weak D match, TRBD1 (5 bases). Germline assignment: CDR1 KGHDR and CDR2 SFDVKD. The CDR3 is made up of 14 amino acids. Trimming removed 1 base at V and 2 bases at J, with 7 bases between. The CDR3 DNA is TGTGCCACCAGTGATTTCGACAGTCAAGAGACCCAGTACTTC. Translating it yields CATSDFDSQETQYF.

The rearrangement joins TRBV6-1 to TRBJ2-6; no firm D call. Trimming pared 3 bases from V and 1 base from J, leaving 7 bases between. The CDR3 runs to 15 residues. Germline CDR1 is MNHNS and CDR2 is SASEGT. The CDR3 bases are TGTGCCAGCAGTGATGTCAGGTCTGGGGCCAACGTCCTGACTTTC. Encoded protein: CASSDVRSGANVLTF.

This clone appeared a single time. The genes are TRBV19 and TRBJ1-1; the D gene is possibly TRBD1 (5 bases). The germline gives CDR1 LNHDA, CDR2 SQIVND (reference sequence). The CDR3 spans 14 residues. V was trimmed by 7 bases and J by 1 base, leaving 13 bases between them. This chain's CDR3 is CASTERQGNTEAFF. The CDR3 nucleotides are TGTGCCAGTACTGAAAGGCAGGGGAACACTGAAGCTTTCTTT.

The chain joins TRBV7-8 to TRBJ2-5, with 12 bases aligning to TRBD1. J gave up 6 bases and V 3 bases, and 8 bases lay outside the gene matches. The CDR3 runs 16 residues. Germline assignment: CDR1 SGHVS and CDR2 FQNEAQ. The CDR3 coding sequence is TGTGCCAGCAGCTTTAGCGGGACAGGGGGCAGGAAGACCCAGTACTTC. Its translation: CASSFSGTGGRKTQYF.

V and J are TRBV6-4 and TRBJ1-6; possible D gene TRBD1, 6 bases. Germline V gene data show CDR1 as MRHNA and CDR2 as SNTAGT. V dropped 8 bases and J dropped 7 bases, with 21 bases sitting between them. The CDR3 loop spans 16 amino acids. CDR3 DNA sequence: TGTGCCAGCGCGAAAGCCCCCGGACAGCCCAATTCACCCCTCCACTTT. Translated: CASAKAPGQPNSPLHF.

The V gene is TRBV18, the J gene TRBJ2-1; the D gene is possibly TRBD2 (5 bases). Germline assignment: CDR1 KGHSH and CDR2 LQKENI. V lost 5 bases, J lost 7 bases, and 12 bases lay in between. The CDR3 is made up of 13 amino acids. CDR3 sequence: CASSNDPGNEQFF. The CDR3 DNA follows: TGTGCCAGCTCAAATGATCCGGGGAATGAGCAGTTCTTC.

The V call is TRBV5-1, the J call TRBJ2-3; 7 bases align to TRBD2. Germline V gene data show CDR1 as SGHRS and CDR2 as YFSETQ. The CDR3 contains 14 residues. V lost 6 bases and J lost 3; bases outside the gene matches: 7. CDR3 protein: CASTPGGRTDTQYF. The CDR3 DNA sequence: TGCGCCAGCACCCCGGGGGGTAGGACAGATACGCAGTATTTT.

This rearrangement joins TRBV7-6 to TRBJ1-3; D perhaps matches TRBD1 (5 bases). CDR3 length: 16 amino acids. Trimming pared 4 bases from V and 0 bases from J, leaving 13 bases between. The germline V gene encodes CDR1 SGHVS and CDR2 FNYEAQ. CDR3: CASSSPTEDSGNTIYF. In DNA form, the CDR3 reads TGTGCCAGCAGCTCCCCGACAGAAGACTCTGGAAACACCATATATTTT.

The J gene is TRBJ2-5, the V gene TRBV7-8; perhaps TRBD1 as D (5 bases). The germline V gene has CDR1 SGHVS and CDR2 FQNEAQ. The CDR3 loop spans 15 amino acids. Trimming removed 2 bases at V and 0 bases at J, with 10 bases between. CDR3 DNA sequence: TGTGCCAGCAGCTTAAAAGGGGCAGACCAAGAGACCCAGTACTTC. Translating gives CASSLKGADQETQYF.

Note on this clone: Other nucleotide sequences in the sample specify the same CDR3. This chain uses TRBV5-1 with TRBJ1-1; the match to TRBD1 covers 8 bases. Germline values: CDR1 SGHRS, CDR2 YFSETQ. The CDR3 is made up of 14 amino acids. V gave up 0 bases and J gave up 3 bases; unmatched junction bases: 1. CDR3 region: CASSLGQGYTEAFF. CDR3 coding DNA: TGCGCCAGCAGCTTGGGACAGGGGTACACTGAAGCTTTCTTT.

The V call is TRBV16, the J call TRBJ2-2, with D possibly being TRBD2 (6 bases). CDR3 length: 15 amino acids. Germline values: CDR1 KGHSY, CDR2 FQNENV. Deletions cut 0 bases from V and 4 bases from J, with 9 bases between. CDR3 DNA sequence: TGTGCCAGCAGCCAATCGGGGGGAAGCACCGGGGAGCTGTTTTTT. This sequence encodes CASSQSGGSTGELFF.

This clone has a handful of counts. The junction and the germline gene differ at one end; a read error may be behind it. This chain links TRBV5-4 with TRBJ2-1; 11 bases align to TRBD2. This CDR3 comprises 17 residues. Germline V CDR1 and CDR2: SGHNT, YYREEE (reference sequence). For the CDR3, the DNA is TGTGCCAGCAGCTCCTCGCATAGCGGGGGGGCCTATAATGAGCAGTTCTTC. Its translation is CASSSSHSGGAYNEQFF.